These 4 T cell receptor beta chains share one sample of origin, sequenced in a study of blood T cells in healthy people across ages. A second PCR, run for roughly 7 to 11 cycles, used a sample-barcoded 5' primer plus a J-beta primer mix. TCRdb re-analysed the 5' RACE reads in MiXCR, keeping a single row per CDR3 protein. The sample yields roughly 900,000 distinct CDR3 sequences, roughly 48% seen once. The sequencing sample was made of blood. Every receptor here comes from a man aged 25 to 40 in good health.

This chain links TRBV10-3 with TRBJ1-1, with D perhaps TRBD1 (5 bases). CDR3 size: 14 residues. Germline loops: CDR1 ENHRY, CDR2 SYGVKD. The ends were cut back, 6 bases at V and 4 bases at J, with 15 bases in the middle. CDR3 in amino acids: CAIRERGEGTEAFF. The CDR3 DNA is TGTGCCATCAGGGAGAGGGGTGAGGGCACTGAAGCTTTCTTT.

The chain has TRBV7-9 and TRBJ1-4; D is possibly TRBD1 (5 bases). With 6 bases removed from V and 8 bases from J, the gap between germline ends came to 13 bases. This CDR3 contains 13 residues. Looked up from germline, CDR1 is SEHNR and CDR2 is FQNEAQ (reference sequence). The CDR3 DNA follows: TGTGCCAGCAGACCCGGGGGGTTCGAAAAACTGTTTTTT. It codes for CASRPGGFEKLFF. Looking up the rest from reference TRBV7-9 and TRBJ1-4 gives the full variable domain: DTGVSQNPRHKITKRGQNVTFRCDPISEHNRLYWYRQTLGQGPEFLTYFQNEAQLEKSRLLSDRFSAERPKGSFSTLEIQRTEQGDSAMYLCASRPGGFEKLFFGSGTQLSVL.

The chain couples TRBV30 to TRBJ1-1, with 7 bases fitting TRBD1. The germline V gene encodes CDR1 GTSNPN and CDR2 SVGIG (reference sequence). This CDR3 has 13 residues. V was pared by 2 bases and J by 1 base, with 1 base of the junction left unmatched. For the CDR3, the DNA is TGTGCCTGGAGTTGGGACAGGAACACTGAAGCTTTCTTT. Translated: CAWSWDRNTEAFF.

This chain uses TRBV7-2 with TRBJ2-5; D call uncertain. Germline CDR1 and CDR2: SGHTA and FQGNSA. The V end lost 7 bases, the J end lost 2 bases, and 14 bases lay between the germline ends. CDR3 length: 14 residues. DNA for the CDR3: TGTGCCAGCACCTTCGGTGGCGGTCAAGAGACCCAGTACTTC. Its translation is CASTFGGGQETQYF.